This is a list of T cell receptor beta chains from one sample in a study of Graves' ophthalmopathy and Graves' hyperthyroidism. One entry per CDR3 protein results from TCRdb running MiXCR on the multiplex PCR reads. The sample records 200,000 to 250,000 distinct CDR3 sequences, around 50% being singletons. Material for sequencing was peripheral blood. Receptor source: an adult man with Graves' ophthalmopathy. Both conserved end residues are part of each CDR3. The D gene is left open where the match is weak. The size entry is marked missing in some rows and otherwise reads once, few, many or a size class.

>TRBV20-1|few|TRBJ1-1|NA
TGCAGTGCTAAACGCGCGGTGAACACTGAAGCTTTCTTT
CSAKRAVNTEAFF
>TRBV25-1|NA|TRBJ1-1|NA
TGTGCCAGCAGTGGGGGGGGTCAGACTGAAGCTTTCTTT
CASSGGGQTEAFF
>TRBV4-1|NA|TRBJ2-7|NA
TGCGCCAGCAGCCAAGAGGCAGGGGAGGGCGAGCAGTACTTC
CASSQEAGEGEQYF
>TRBV7-9|NA|TRBJ1-1|NA
TGTGCCAGCAGCTCCACATACCTCAGGGAAACGAACACTGAAGCTTTCTTT
CASSSTYLRETNTEAFF
>TRBV7-2|NA|TRBJ1-3|NA
TGTGCCAGCAGCTTCACATCTACAGGAAACACCATATATTTT
CASSFTSTGNTIYF
>TRBV9|NA|TRBJ1-6|NA
TGTGCCAGCAGGTCTGGGGCCGAAAGGGCACCCCTCCACTTT
CASRSGAERAPLHF
>TRBV7-8|few|TRBJ1-2|NA
TGTGCCAGCAGCTTAACGGCAGACCCTAACTATGGCTACACCTTC
CASSLTADPNYGYTF
>TRBV24-1|many|TRBJ2-7|TRBD1
TGTGCCACCAGTGATTCCCAGGGGGCAACCGAGCAGTACTTC
CATSDSQGATEQYF
>TRBV2|many|TRBJ1-2|NA
TGTGCCAGCAGTGAAGCGCCCGTGGCCCACTATGGCTACACCTTC
CASSEAPVAHYGYTF
>TRBV20-1|NA|TRBJ1-1|NA
TGCAGTGCTAGGAACAGGGTTGGCAACACTGAAGCTTTCTTT
CSARNRVGNTEAFF
>TRBV28|NA|TRBJ1-2|TRBD1
TGTGCCAGCCGGGACAGGAGCAGCTACACCTTC
CASRDRSSYTF
>TRBV10-2|NA|TRBJ2-7|TRBD2
TGCGCCAGCCGCACTAGCGGGAGTACCTACGAGCAGTACTTC
CASRTSGSTYEQYF
>TRBV27|NA|TRBJ1-4|NA
TGTGCCAGCAGTTTAAGGGCGTCTTGGGGTGAAAAACTGTTTTTT
CASSLRASWGEKLFF
>TRBV2|few|TRBJ1-4|NA
TGTGCCAGCAGAACCTACGGGGGCTCAACTAATGAAAAACTGTTTTTT
CASRTYGGSTNEKLFF
>TRBV5-1|many|TRBJ1-6|NA
TGCGCCAGCAGCTTGGGTAGACGGTATTCACCCCTCCACTTT
CASSLGRRYSPLHF
>TRBV7-8|few|TRBJ2-2|TRBD2
TGTGCCAGCAGCCTGACTAGCGGGGCGAACACCGGGGAGCTGTTTTTT
CASSLTSGANTGELFF
>TRBV20-1|NA|TRBJ1-5|NA
TGCAGTGCTAGATACCTTCCGAGATCGGCCCAGCATTTT
CSARYLPRSAQHF